This is a list of T cell receptor beta chains from one sample in a study of T cells expressing NK-cell markers. Following a re-call of the 5' RACE reads, TCRdb has one entry per CDR3 protein and lacks DNA. The listing contains about 260,000 distinct CDR3 sequences. The specimen was blood T cells: a sorted CD56 or NKG2C T cell subset, CD4+ or CD8+ T cells, or bulk PBMC T cells (not recorded which). The receptors here all came from a man younger than 30 in good health. Each CDR3 is given with its conserved first and last residue. The size of a clone is reported for some rows only, either as once, few or many, or as a class for expanded clones.

CASSLEVRNEQFF	13	-	TRBV6-2/TRBV6-3	TRBJ2-1
CASSQPGQGNNEQFF	15	-	TRBV4-3	TRBJ2-1
CASSERTALDQPQHF	15	-	TRBV2	TRBJ1-5
CASSLKDLSSPLHF	14	-	TRBV12-3/TRBV12-4	TRBJ1-6
CASSQGFLTSTDTQYF	16	-	TRBV4-1	TRBJ2-3
CSARTGTTEQFF	12	-	TRBV20-1	TRBJ2-1
CASSQAVLGLAKNIQYF	17	-	TRBV14	TRBJ2-4
CASSLAGVTAFF	12	-	TRBV5-1	TRBJ1-1
CASSQESPGRYEQYF	15	-	TRBV4-3	TRBJ2-7
CAISEDGSTRTGELFF	16	-	TRBV10-3	TRBJ2-2
CSARVGGEIYGYTF	14	-	TRBV20-1	TRBJ1-2
CASSWTSGDYNEQFF	15	-	TRBV12-3/TRBV12-4	TRBJ2-1
CSDGQGSDTQYF	12	-	TRBV20-1	TRBJ2-3
CASTRHLNTGELFF	14	-	TRBV7-2	TRBJ2-2
CAWSWGGAANEQFF	14	-	TRBV30	TRBJ2-1
CASSRQGSTEAFF	13	-	TRBV6-4	TRBJ1-1
CASTVSGKNYGYTF	14	-	TRBV7-8	TRBJ1-2
CARANDSGNTIYF	13	-	TRBV7-9	TRBJ1-3
CASSLRGGLHTGELFF	16	-	TRBV27	TRBJ2-2
CASSSRTGDGYTF	13	-	TRBV7-8	TRBJ1-2
CASSLAEGTDAFF	13	-	TRBV5-4	TRBJ1-1
CSVAGRARDTQYF	13	-	TRBV29-1	TRBJ2-3
CASSSSSRGRRHEQFF	16	-	TRBV11-2	TRBJ2-1
CASSLATGLYNEQFF	15	-	TRBV5-1	TRBJ2-1
CASGARLHQETQYF	14	-	TRBV5-8	TRBJ2-5
CASSLLFGHKVPDTQYF	17	-	TRBV11-2	TRBJ2-3
CASRLRQGLSGELFF	15	-	TRBV2	TRBJ2-2
CSARGIIRDSYNEQFF	16	medium-sized	TRBV20-1	TRBJ2-1
CSVGRTGGSENNEQFF	16	-	TRBV29-1	TRBJ2-1
CASLAGTGLTDTQYF	15	-	TRBV5-1	TRBJ2-3
CASSQDYSPRGLPRETQYF	19	-	TRBV3-1	TRBJ2-5
CASSQVGRVGGEAFF	15	-	TRBV4-1	TRBJ1-1
CSARAGGGNTEAFF	14	-	TRBV20-1	TRBJ1-1
CASSHSSGSTDTQYF	15	-	TRBV14	TRBJ2-3
CSAPGQGVMNTEAFF	15	-	TRBV20-1	TRBJ1-1
CSARASGTDTQYF	13	-	TRBV20-1	TRBJ2-3
CASSVPGGRANTGELFF	17	-	TRBV25-1	TRBJ2-2
CASSISQGEAFF	12	-	TRBV19	TRBJ1-1